This T cell receptor beta chain originates from a study of cytomegalovirus exposure and HLA in healthy donors. Turning to the study itself: One earlier analysis, a look at 200 million or so T cells, found around 110 million unique TCR beta sequences.

PCR employed 60 Vbeta and 13 Jbeta primers. The table came from immunoSEQ multiplex PCR; TCRdb's copy has only in-frame clones and leaves some out. The sample lists about 65,000 clones, about four fifths seen once, with around 4.2% in the top ten. The CDR3 is 13 residues long. V lost 4 bases to trimming and J lost 7 bases, with 11 bases between them. Per germline, CDR1 SEHNR and CDR2 FQNEAQ (reference sequence). Comment on this clone: Antigen: not known.

Whole-study results and caveats: In a later analysis, at a false discovery rate of 0.05, 16,951 TCR beta sequences were associated with HLA alleles.

The V gene is TRBV7-9, the J gene TRBJ1-3; D gene uncertain. Material for sequencing was PBMCs. The clonotype originates from a woman between 25 and 40 years old in good health and CMV-seronegative. The CDR3 coding sequence is TGTGCCAGCAGCTCCACGGCGGTGAACACCATATATTTT. This codes for CASSSTAVNTIYF.